This is a list of T cell receptor beta chains from one sample in a study of blood T cell repertoires in COVID-19. Measured with immunoSEQ multiplex PCR; TCRdb has only the in-frame clones, and not every one. Of over 100,000 clones in the sample, 80% to 85% are singletons; the top ten hold 6.5% to 10%. Sequencing input: peripheral blood. The origin of the receptors is a man in his 70s with acute or convalescent COVID-19. Each CDR3 is given with its conserved first and last residue. A D gene is named only where the DNA matches it firmly. Size values are once, few and many counts, or a class for expanded clones, and some rows have none.

clone size	V gene	J gene	D gene	CDR3 DNA	CDR3 protein
.	TRBV24-1	TRBJ2-1	.	TGTGCCACCAGTGATCCCGCGGCGGGGGAGCAGTTCTTC	CATSDPAAGEQFF
.	TRBV11-2	TRBJ2-7	TRBD1	TGTGCCAGCAGACAATTCCAGGGGGTCGCCTACGAGCAGTACTTC	CASRQFQGVAYEQYF
few	TRBV30	TRBJ1-2	.	TGTGCCTGGAGCACAGGCCTCACTAACTATGGCTACACCTTC	CAWSTGLTNYGYTF
.	TRBV24-1	TRBJ2-3	TRBD1	TGTGCCACCAGTGCCCCCCCGGGACAGTCTTTGACCACAGATACGCAGTATTTT	CATSAPPGQSLTTDTQYF
.	TRBV5-1	TRBJ2-7	TRBD1	TGCGCCAGCAGCTGGGCCTCCGGGACAGGGGGGAACGAGCAGTACTTC	CASSWASGTGGNEQYF
.	TRBV19	TRBJ1-1	TRBD1	TGTGCCAGTAGTATTAGGGGGACAGGGGGACGAACCCCTGAAGCTTTCTTT	CASSIRGTGGRTPEAFF
once	TRBV28	TRBJ2-7	.	TGTGCCAGCAGTCCCTACCTGCGGGTCACCCTTCCCGAGCAGTACTTC	CASSPYLRVTLPEQYF
once	TRBV29-1	TRBJ2-6	TRBD1	TGCAGCGTTTTGGACAGGAGCTCTGGGGCCAACGTCCTGACTTTC	CSVLDRSSGANVLTF
once	TRBV25-1	TRBJ2-5	TRBD2	TGTGCCAGCGCTAAAGGACTAGCGGGAGGGTTGGAGACCCAGTACTTC	CASAKGLAGGLETQYF
.	TRBV19	TRBJ1-5	TRBD1	TGTGCCAGTAGTATACAGGGGGCCCCTCAGCCCCAGCATTTT	CASSIQGAPQPQHF
.	TRBV19	TRBJ2-2	TRBD2	TGTGCCAGTAGTATTAGCGGGGGGGCGACCACCGGGGAGCTGTTTTTT	CASSISGGATTGELFF
.	TRBV3-1/TRBV3-2	TRBJ1-5	.	TGTGCCAGCAGCCGTCAGGATCAGCCCCAGCATTTT	CASSRQDQPQHF
.	TRBV6-5	TRBJ1-2	.	TGTGCCAGCCGAGTTAGACAGGACTATGGCTACACCTTC	CASRVRQDYGYTF
.	TRBV9	TRBJ1-2	.	TGTGCCAGCAGCGTAGTGGCATACGGCTACACCTTC	CASSVVAYGYTF
once	TRBV7-3	TRBJ1-1	.	TGTGCCAGCAGCTTAGGTAGACTACAGGAAGCTTTCTTT	CASSLGRLQEAFF
.	TRBV28	TRBJ2-4	TRBD2	TGTGCCAGCAGTTTAGGAGCGGGGGATCGGAACATTCAGTACTTC	CASSLGAGDRNIQYF
.	TRBV28	TRBJ1-1	TRBD1	TGTGCCAGCAGTGCCCCGACAGGGTTTGCCACTGAAGCTTTCTTT	CASSAPTGFATEAFF
.	TRBV12-5	TRBJ2-1	TRBD2	TGTGCTAGTTCTAGCGGGCAGTCCTACAATGAGCAGTTCTTC	CASSSGQSYNEQFF
.	TRBV9	TRBJ2-7	.	TGTGCCAGCAGCGTAGGCAACCGAGAGTTCTACGAGCAGTACTTC	CASSVGNREFYEQYF
.	TRBV6-6	TRBJ2-1	.	TGTGCCAGCACCCTACGGGGGGCGAACAATGAGCAGTTCTTC	CASTLRGANNEQFF
.	TRBV24-1	TRBJ2-3	TRBD1	TGTGCCACCAGTGACCCGGGACAGGGTGGGACAGATACGCAGTATTTT	CATSDPGQGGTDTQYF
.	TRBV28	TRBJ1-5	TRBD1	TGTGCCAGCAGTTTAAAGGGACAGGCAGCAGTTCAGCCCCAGCATTTT	CASSLKGQAAVQPQHF
.	TRBV28	TRBJ2-7	.	TGTGCCAGCAGTTTGAGTAATCCCCCCGAGCAGTACTTC	CASSLSNPPEQYF
.	TRBV3-1/TRBV3-2	TRBJ1-1	TRBD1	TGTGCCAGCAGCGGACGGACAGGGGGCTCTGAAGCTTTCTTT	CASSGRTGGSEAFF
few	TRBV4-2	TRBJ1-4	.	TGTGCCAGCAGCACACAACAGGAAACTAATGAAAAACTGTTTTTT	CASSTQQETNEKLFF
.	TRBV7-2	TRBJ1-4	TRBD1	TGTGCCAGCAGCCCTCGGACAGGGGGCGCAACTAATGAAAAACTGTTTTTT	CASSPRTGGATNEKLFF